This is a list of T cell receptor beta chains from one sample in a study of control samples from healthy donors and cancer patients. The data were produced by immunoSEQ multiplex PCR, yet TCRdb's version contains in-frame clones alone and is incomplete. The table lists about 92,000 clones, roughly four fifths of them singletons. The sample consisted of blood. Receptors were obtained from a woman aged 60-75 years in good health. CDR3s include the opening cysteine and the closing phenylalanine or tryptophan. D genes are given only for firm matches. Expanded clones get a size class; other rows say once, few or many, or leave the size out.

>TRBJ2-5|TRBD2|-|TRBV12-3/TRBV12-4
TGTGCCAGCAGTTTGGCGGGAGGGGAGACCCAGTACTTC
CASSLAGGETQYF
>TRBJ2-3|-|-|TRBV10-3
TGTGCCACGGGTGGGTCAGCTAGCACAGATACGCAGTATTTT
CATGGSASTDTQYF
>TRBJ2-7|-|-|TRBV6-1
TGTGCCAGCAGTGAAGCTGCAGGGAGCTACGAGCAGTACTTC
CASSEAAGSYEQYF
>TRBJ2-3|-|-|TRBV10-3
TGTGCCATTCAGGGGGGGGACACGCAGTATTTT
CAIQGGDTQYF
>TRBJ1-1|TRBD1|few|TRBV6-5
TGTGCCAGCAGAAGGGGGCTTACTACGGGTTGGGCTTTCTTT
CASRRGLTTGWAFF
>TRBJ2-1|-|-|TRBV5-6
TGTGCCAGCAGCATTCGGACCCTTTTCAATGAGCAGTTCTTC
CASSIRTLFNEQFF
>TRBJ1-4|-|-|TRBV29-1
TGCAGCGTTGTCTCGGGGTTCGGAACTAATGAAAAACTGTTTTTT
CSVVSGFGTNEKLFF
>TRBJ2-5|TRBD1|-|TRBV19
TGTGCCAGTAGTGCGAGGACAGGACCCAGGGAGACCCAGTACTTC
CASSARTGPRETQYF
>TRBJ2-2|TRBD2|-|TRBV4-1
TGCGCCAGCAGCCCGGGACTAGCGGGGCTCACCGGGGAGCTGTTTTTT
CASSPGLAGLTGELFF
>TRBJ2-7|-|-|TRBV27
TGTGCCACCAGGGAGGAGAACCCACCCCCCCCCTACGAGCAGTACTTC
CATREENPPPPYEQYF
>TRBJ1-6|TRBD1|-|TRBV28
TGTGCCAGCAGTCCTAATTCCGGGACAGGGCCCCTTAGCTCCTATAATTCACCCCTCCACTTT
CASSPNSGTGPLSSYNSPLHF
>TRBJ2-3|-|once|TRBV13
TGTGCCAGCAGCTTAAGACTGAGCACAGATACGCAGTATTTT
CASSLRLSTDTQYF
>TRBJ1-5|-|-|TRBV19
TGTGCCAGTAGGGGTTGGCCCAATCAGCCCCAGCATTTT
CASRGWPNQPQHF
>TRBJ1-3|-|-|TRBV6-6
TGTGCCAGCAACACACAGCCTCTCTCTGGAAACACCATATATTTT
CASNTQPLSGNTIYF
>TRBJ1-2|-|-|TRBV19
TGTGCCAGTAGTGCATCAGGGGTTGGTGGCTACACCTTC
CASSASGVGGYTF
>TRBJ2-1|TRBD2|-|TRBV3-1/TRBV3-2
TGTGCCAGCAGTTTTAGGGTGGGACTAGCGGGAGGGCCAGGGAATGAGCAGTTCTTC
CASSFRVGLAGGPGNEQFF
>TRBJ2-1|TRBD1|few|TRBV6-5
TGTGCCAGCATCGGGACAGGGCCTAATGAGCAGTTCTTC
CASIGTGPNEQFF
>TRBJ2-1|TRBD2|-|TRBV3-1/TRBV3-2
TGTGCCAGCAGCCCACAAGGACTAGCGGGTAATGAGCAGTTCTTC
CASSPQGLAGNEQFF
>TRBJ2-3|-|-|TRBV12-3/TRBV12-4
TGTGCCAGCAGAGAGGACCCGGATACGCAGTATTTT
CASREDPDTQYF
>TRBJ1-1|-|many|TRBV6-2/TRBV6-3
TGTGCCAGCAGTTACCCTCATCTTGTAGGGTGGGCGAACACTGAAGCTTTCTTT
CASSYPHLVGWANTEAFF
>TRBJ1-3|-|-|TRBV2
TGTGCCAGCAGTCCTATCTTGAGGGGAGCTGGAAACACCATATATTTT
CASSPILRGAGNTIYF
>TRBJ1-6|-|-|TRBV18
TGTGCCAGCTCACCAATAAAAGGCTCACCCCTCCACTTT
CASSPIKGSPLHF